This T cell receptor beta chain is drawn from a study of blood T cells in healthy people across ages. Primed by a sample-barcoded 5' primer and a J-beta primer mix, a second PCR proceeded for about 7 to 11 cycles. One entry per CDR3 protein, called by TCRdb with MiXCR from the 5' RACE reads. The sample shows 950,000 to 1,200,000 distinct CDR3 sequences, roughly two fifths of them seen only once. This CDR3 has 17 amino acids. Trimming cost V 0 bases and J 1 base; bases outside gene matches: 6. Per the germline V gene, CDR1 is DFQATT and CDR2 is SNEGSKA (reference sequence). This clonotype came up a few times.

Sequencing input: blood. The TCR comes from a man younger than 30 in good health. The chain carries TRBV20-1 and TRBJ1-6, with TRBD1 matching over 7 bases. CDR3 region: CSAREKEQGSYNSPLHF. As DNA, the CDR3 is TGCAGTGCTAGAGAAAAAGAACAGGGGTCCTATAATTCACCCCTCCACTTT.